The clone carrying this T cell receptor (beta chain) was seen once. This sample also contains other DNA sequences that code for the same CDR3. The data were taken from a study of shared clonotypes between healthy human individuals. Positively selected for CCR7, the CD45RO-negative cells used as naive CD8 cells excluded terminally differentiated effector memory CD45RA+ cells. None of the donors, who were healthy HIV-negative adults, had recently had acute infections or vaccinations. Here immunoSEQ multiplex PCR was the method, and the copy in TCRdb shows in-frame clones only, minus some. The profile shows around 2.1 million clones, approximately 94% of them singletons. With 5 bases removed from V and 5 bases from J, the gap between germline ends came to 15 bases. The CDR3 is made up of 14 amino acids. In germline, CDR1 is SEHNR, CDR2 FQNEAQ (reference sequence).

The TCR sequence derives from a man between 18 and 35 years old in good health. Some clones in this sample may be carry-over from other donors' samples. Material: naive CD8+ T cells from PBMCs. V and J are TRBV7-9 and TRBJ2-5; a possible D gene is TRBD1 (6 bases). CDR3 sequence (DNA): TGTGCCAGCAGCCCCCCCAGGGGACGGGAGACCCAGTACTTC. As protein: CASSPPRGRETQYF.